This T cell receptor (beta chain) was retrieved from a study of T cell changes during pregnancy in multiple sclerosis. The V gene's germline CDR1 is SNHLY and CDR2 FYNNEI. Trimming cost V 6 bases and J 7 bases, with 12 bases left between them. The CDR3 consists of 13 residues. This table comes from immunoSEQ multiplex PCR, and its TCRdb copy is limited to in-frame clones, with some not included. The profile shows more than 45,000 clones, roughly 90% of them singletons. Source: CD4+ T cells from peripheral blood mononuclear cells, taken after pregnancy. This sequence was found in a female donor with multiple sclerosis, enrolled in a pregnancy study. The chain recombines TRBV2 with TRBJ1-4; D is possibly TRBD1 (5 bases). The CDR3 DNA reads TGTGCCAGCAGACAGGAGTTAGGTGAAAAACTGTTTTTT. Its protein product is CASRQELGEKLFF.